This section outlines one T cell receptor beta chain sequence together with its context. Its antigen remains unknown. This record comes from a study of T cell repertoires in cytomegalovirus infection. As for the study in general: Indicated by public TCR beta signatures were CMV infection and matching HLA type.

TCRdb passed the reads through MiXCR, listing each CDR3 protein once. The table includes about 310,000 distinct CDR3 sequences, 25% detected once. Between the trimmed V and J ends, which lost 3 bases and 5 bases, there was a span of 10 bases. Germline CDR1 and CDR2: LNHDA and SQIVND (reference sequence). The CDR3 is 13 amino acids. The source of this sequence is a human donor in good health (CMV status not recorded). Some clones in this sample may be carry-over from other donors' samples. The chain carries TRBV19 and TRBJ1-1; TRBD1 is a possible D gene (6 bases). The input for sequencing was cultured PBMCs, taken from culture after CMV antigen stimulation. The CDR3 nucleotides read TGTGCCAGTAGTATTGACAGGCAAACTGAAGCTTTCTTT. The encoded protein is CASSIDRQTEAFF.